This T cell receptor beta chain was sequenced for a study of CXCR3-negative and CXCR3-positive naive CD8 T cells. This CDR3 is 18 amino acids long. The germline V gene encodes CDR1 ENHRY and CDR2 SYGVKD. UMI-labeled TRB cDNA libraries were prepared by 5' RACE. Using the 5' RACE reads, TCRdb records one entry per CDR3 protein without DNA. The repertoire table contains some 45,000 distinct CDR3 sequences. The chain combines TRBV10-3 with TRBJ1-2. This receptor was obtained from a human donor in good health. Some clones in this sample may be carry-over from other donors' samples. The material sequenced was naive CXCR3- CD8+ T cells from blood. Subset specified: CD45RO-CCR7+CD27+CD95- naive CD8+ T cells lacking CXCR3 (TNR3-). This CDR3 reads CAISESDGSSWENYGYTF.